Listed here are 21 T cell receptor beta chains from one sample, sequenced in a study of low-dose radiotherapy and immunotherapy resistance in tumors. Gene-specific TRAV and TRBV primers were used for first-strand cDNA, covering alpha and beta chains. The authors amplified TCRs for 20 PCR cycles with a constant-region primer and a V-primer adapter. Each CDR3 protein is one row after TCRdb ran MiXCR on the reads. The sample holds roughly 38,000 distinct CDR3 sequences; around 21% are singletons and the top ten take 8% to 10%. The time point: after trial treatment. Documented treatment: LDRT plus nivolumab, ipilimumab, low-dose cyclophosphamide and aspirin (RACIN trial). The specimen comprised PBMCs, sampled after low-dose radiotherapy plus immunotherapy. These receptors came from a female donor with ovarian cancer.

The table lists this clonotype with many counts. J is TRBJ2-3 and V is TRBV12-3 or TRBV12-4, with a tentative D call TRBD2 (6 bases). V was pared by 1 base and J by 0 bases, with 11 bases between. This CDR3 is built from 16 residues. CDR3 nucleotide sequence: TGTGCCAGCAGTTTAGGTTTGCGGGGAAGCACAGATACGCAGTATTTT. Translation: CASSLGLRGSTDTQYF.

This clonotype was seen repeatedly, ten times or more. V gene TRBV20-1 combines with J gene TRBJ2-1, with 13 positions matching TRBD2. Germline values: CDR1 DFQATT, CDR2 SNEGSKA (reference sequence). V dropped 5 bases and J dropped 8; count of bases not matched to a gene: 6. The length of the CDR3 is 14 residues. The DNA of the CDR3 is TGCAGTGCTGGGACTAGCGGGACCGCCTATGAGCAGTTCTTC. Translated: CSAGTSGTAYEQFF.

This clonotype was counted ten times or more. J is TRBJ2-3 and V is TRBV6-5; the D is unclear. V lost 6 bases and J 4 bases, leaving 8 bases between the germline ends. The CDR3 loop spans 12 amino acids. The V gene's germline CDR1 is MNHEY and CDR2 SVGAGI. The CDR3 nucleotides are TGTGCCAGCAGGGCGACGGCAGATACGCAGTATTTT. It is translated as CASRATADTQYF.

Ten or more counts support this clonotype. The V and J genes are TRBV3-1 and TRBJ2-5; 11 bases match TRBD2. The CDR3 spans 15 residues. The germline gives CDR1 LGHDT, CDR2 YNNKEL (reference sequence). V was pared by 5 bases and J by 5 bases, with 7 bases of the junction left unmatched. The CDR3 coding sequence is TGTGCCAGCAGCAATAGCGGGGGGGCCGGTGAGACCCAGTACTTC. Residues: CASSNSGGAGETQYF.

This clonotype has ten or more counts. The chain has TRBV13 and TRBJ2-7; D gene uncertain. The CDR3 spans 13 residues. Germline-derived CDR1 and CDR2 are PRHDT and FYEKMQ (reference sequence). The V end was cut by 1 base, the J end by 4 bases, with 8 bases between. Written as DNA, the CDR3 is TGTGCCAGCAGCTTAGCCCGAGGTTACGAGCAGTACTTC. Protein product: CASSLARGYEQYF.

In its sample, this clonotype is medium-sized. The rearrangement uses TRBV5-5 and TRBJ2-1, with 10 bases that match TRBD2. Germline V gives CDR1 SGHKS, CDR2 YYEKEE (reference sequence). Trimming cost V 4 bases and J 5 bases; bases outside gene matches: 6. The CDR3 contains 15 residues. CDR3 nucleotide sequence: TGTGCCAGCAGCCCCGGGCTAGCGGGGGACAATGAGCAGTTCTTC. This gives the protein CASSPGLAGDNEQFF.

The rearrangement uses TRBV28 and TRBJ2-4; possibly TRBD2 for D (5 bases). The germline V gene encodes CDR1 MDHEN and CDR2 SYDVKM. V dropped 2 bases and J dropped 6 bases, with 5 bases sitting between them. This CDR3 has 12 residues. CDR3 DNA sequence: TGTGCCAGCAGTTTACGGGGAAACATTCAGTACTTC. It encodes CASSLRGNIQYF.

In this sample, this clonotype turned up many times. This rearrangement joins TRBV12-3 or TRBV12-4 to TRBJ2-3; 7 bases fit TRBD1. J lost 2 bases, V lost 6 bases, and 8 bases had no gene match. The CDR3 is 15 amino acids. The CDR3 DNA reads as TGTGCCAGCAGCCGAGGGACAGCTTCCACAGATACGCAGTATTTT. Residues: CASSRGTASTDTQYF.

This clonotype was seen just once. The genes are TRBV5-6 and TRBJ2-3; 8 nucleotides agree with TRBD1. Germline V gene lookup returns CDR1 SGHDT and CDR2 YYEEEE. The CDR3 runs 15 residues. The V and J ends lost 4 bases and 4 bases, in that order; junction bases with no gene match: 8. The CDR3 region is CASSTRTGTADTQYF. CDR3 DNA sequence: TGTGCCAGCAGCACCCGGACAGGGACGGCAGATACGCAGTATTTT.

This clonotype was seen many times. The chain has TRBV5-1 and TRBJ2-7; no reliable D call. Germline V CDR1 and CDR2: SGHRS, YFSETQ. The V end lost 0 bases, the J end lost 1 base, and 5 bases lay between the germline ends. The CDR3 totals 13 residues. The CDR3 spells CASSLEGSYEQYF. In DNA, the CDR3 is TGCGCCAGCAGCTTGGAAGGTTCCTACGAGCAGTACTTC.

This clonotype was seen ten or more times. This chain joins TRBV27 and TRBJ2-2; TRBD1 matches 9 bases. Germline V lookup: CDR1 MNHEY, CDR2 SMNVEV (reference sequence). V was pared by 1 base and J by 5 bases, with 5 bases of the junction left unmatched. This CDR3 has 16 amino acids. This CDR3 is CASSLWTGEGTGELFF. In DNA, the CDR3 is TGTGCCAGCAGTTTATGGACAGGGGAAGGGACCGGGGAGCTGTTTTTT.

This clonotype was detected many times. V and J are TRBV9 and TRBJ2-5; 7 bases agree with TRBD1. V shed 3 bases, J shed 3 bases, and the junction held 5 bases outside the gene matches. The CDR3 runs to 14 residues. The germline V gene encodes CDR1 SGDLS and CDR2 YYNGEE. For the CDR3, the DNA is TGTGCCAGCAGCGCGGGACAGCATAAAGAGACCCAGTACTTC. The encoded protein is CASSAGQHKETQYF.

A single count supports this clonotype. Given a far larger clone just one base away, this is likely a sequencing read error. Because it lacks the conserved phenylalanine or tryptophan at the end, this CDR3 is likely a read error. This chain joins TRBV24-1 and TRBJ2-7; D is perhaps TRBD2 (6 bases). Germline V gene lookup returns CDR1 KGHDR and CDR2 SFDVKD. CDR3 size: 14 residues. The CDR3, as DNA: TGTGCCAGCAGTTCAATTGGGGGGTTCTACGAGCAGTACCTC. This translates into CASSSIGGFYEQYL.

The table lists this clonotype with many counts. The chain carries TRBV11-2 and TRBJ2-3; 15 nucleotides align to TRBD2. Germline loops: CDR1 SGHAT, CDR2 FQNNGV. The CDR3 totals 18 residues. The ends lost 3 bases at V and 2 bases at J; junction bases unmatched: 6. Here the CDR3 reads CASSLGGLAGGTTDTQYF. CDR3 DNA sequence: TGTGCCAGCAGCTTGGGCGGACTAGCGGGGGGGACCACAGATACGCAGTATTTT.

This clonotype was detected many times. V usage is TRBV14 and J usage is TRBJ2-2, with D maybe TRBD1 (6 bases). Germline V gives CDR1 SGHDN, CDR2 FVKESK. Trimming stripped 6 bases from V and 3 bases from J, with 11 bases between. The CDR3 covers 14 residues. The DNA for the CDR3 is TGTGCCAGCAGTTTCAGGGGAGACACCGGGGAGCTGTTTTTT. Its translation is CASSFRGDTGELFF.

This clonotype appeared many times. The chain carries TRBV19 and TRBJ2-7, with 7 bases identical to TRBD2. Trimming removed 3 bases from V and 4 bases from J; junction bases left unmatched: 6. CDR1 is LNHDA and CDR2 is SQIVND in the germline V gene (reference sequence). The CDR3 runs 14 residues. CDR3 bases: TGTGCCAGTAGTATGGCCGGGGGGTTTTACGAGCAGTACTTC. Its protein is CASSMAGGFYEQYF.

There are many counts of this clonotype. The chain employs TRBV20-1 and TRBJ2-7, with D perhaps matching TRBD2 (6 bases). Germline lookup yields CDR1 DFQATT and CDR2 SNEGSKA (reference sequence). Trimming shortened V by 6 bases and J by 0 bases, and 12 bases separated the two germline ends. CDR3 length equals 13 residues. The CDR3 nucleotides read TGCAGTGCGCATAGCGGAAGCTCCTACGAGCAGTACTTC. As protein: CSAHSGSSYEQYF.

This clonotype was recorded many times. The chain is built from TRBV4-1 and TRBJ1-2, with D tentatively TRBD1 (6 bases). Trimming stripped 3 bases from V and 6 bases from J, with 26 bases between. There are 18 residues in the CDR3. Germline V gene data show CDR1 as MGHRA and CDR2 as YSYEKL. CDR3 loop: CASSQRGGGSWLLDGYTF. The DNA of the CDR3 is TGCGCCAGCAGCCAGCGAGGGGGGGGATCATGGCTCCTCGATGGCTACACCTTC.

Many counts were recorded for this clonotype. The rearrangement links TRBV3-1 to TRBJ2-7; D is unclear. Trimming pared 4 bases from V and 3 bases from J, leaving 13 bases between. Per the germline V gene, CDR1 is LGHDT and CDR2 is YNNKEL (reference sequence). The CDR3 is made up of 14 amino acids. CDR3 nucleotide sequence: TGTGCCAGCAGCCCGGATGTGGGCGTCTACGAGCAGTACTTC. This gives the protein CASSPDVGVYEQYF.

The chain links TRBV6-2 or TRBV6-3 to TRBJ2-5; the D gene is possibly TRBD1 (5 bases). This CDR3 region has 14 residues. V dropped 5 bases and J dropped 2 bases, with 12 bases sitting between them. Germline CDR1 MNHEY, CDR2 SVGEGT. CDR3 in DNA: TGTGCCAGCAGTGCGCAGGGCTTACAAGAGACCCAGTACTTC. It codes for CASSAQGLQETQYF.

This clonotype was recorded many times. The chain has TRBV29-1 and TRBJ2-7; perhaps TRBD1 as D (5 bases). The ends were cut back, 3 bases at V and 2 bases at J, with 11 bases in the middle. The CDR3 runs to 13 residues. The germline V gene has CDR1 SQVTM and CDR2 ANQGSEA. The CDR3 sequence is CSVETAGPYEQYF. The CDR3 nucleotides read TGCAGCGTTGAGACAGCTGGGCCCTACGAGCAGTACTTC.